Listed below are T cell receptor beta chains from one sample, sequenced in a study of blood T cell repertoires in COVID-19. Profiling relied on immunoSEQ multiplex PCR, and the TCRdb table lists in-frame clones only, not all of them. The sample has about 220,000 clones; 84% are singletons. The specimen sequenced was peripheral blood. The source of these receptors is a man aged 35-49 years who had recovered from COVID-19. Both conserved end residues are part of each CDR3. D genes are given only for firm matches. Clone size is given for some rows only: seen once, a few or many times, or a class if the clone is expanded.

D: TRBD1
J: TRBJ1-2
size: once
V: TRBV29-1
DNA: TGCAGCGCTATCCTGGACAGGCGACCCTATGGCTACACCTTC
CDR3: CSAILDRRPYGYTF

D: NA
J: TRBJ1-4
size: NA
V: TRBV10-3
DNA: TGTGCCATCAGTGACGGTGTCTTTAATGAAAAACTGTTTTTT
CDR3: CAISDGVFNEKLFF

D: NA
J: TRBJ1-5
size: NA
V: TRBV18
DNA: TGTGCCAGCTCACCCCGACAGAGTAGCAATCAGCCCCAGCATTTT
CDR3: CASSPRQSSNQPQHF

D: NA
J: TRBJ2-2
size: NA
V: TRBV7-2
DNA: TGTGCCAGCAGCTTACAGGGCAGAAACACCGGGGAGCTGTTTTTT
CDR3: CASSLQGRNTGELFF

D: TRBD2
J: TRBJ2-7
size: NA
V: TRBV15
DNA: TGTGCCACCAGCAGAGATCGAAGCGGGGGATCCTACGAGCAGTACTTC
CDR3: CATSRDRSGGSYEQYF

D: TRBD1
J: TRBJ2-7
size: NA
V: TRBV27
DNA: TGTGCCAGCAGTTCTTGGGCAGGGGGCTCCGAGCAGTACTTC
CDR3: CASSSWAGGSEQYF

D: TRBD1
J: TRBJ1-2
size: NA
V: TRBV27
DNA: TGTGCCAGCAGCAGAGAGGGGGCGTATGGCTACACCTTC
CDR3: CASSREGAYGYTF

D: TRBD1
J: TRBJ1-2
size: NA
V: TRBV27
DNA: TGTGCCAGCAGGAGACAGGGGCCCCTGAACAACTATGGCTACACCTTC
CDR3: CASRRQGPLNNYGYTF

D: NA
J: TRBJ1-1
size: NA
V: TRBV3-1/TRBV3-2
DNA: TGTGCCAGCAGCCAACAGGATGGCACTGAAGCTTTCTTT
CDR3: CASSQQDGTEAFF

D: NA
J: TRBJ2-1
size: NA
V: TRBV5-5
DNA: TGTGCCAGCAGCTTCTTTCAGGGGTCCAATGAGCAGTTCTTC
CDR3: CASSFFQGSNEQFF

D: NA
J: TRBJ2-7
size: few
V: TRBV28
DNA: TGTGCCAGCAGTTTGTGGGGCCAAAAGTCCTACGAGCAGTACTTC
CDR3: CASSLWGQKSYEQYF

D: NA
J: TRBJ1-2
size: NA
V: TRBV29-1
DNA: TGCAGCGTTGATGCCAGCTATGGCTACACCTTC
CDR3: CSVDASYGYTF

D: TRBD2
J: TRBJ2-5
size: NA
V: TRBV9
DNA: TGTGCCAGCAGCGTAGCTGGTAGCGGGGAACAAGAGACCCAGTACTTC
CDR3: CASSVAGSGEQETQYF

D: TRBD1
J: TRBJ2-2
size: NA
V: TRBV28
DNA: TGTGCCAGCAGTTCCCGAACCGACAGGGGGCGAAGCACCGGGGAGCTGTTTTTT
CDR3: CASSSRTDRGRSTGELFF

D: TRBD2
J: TRBJ2-1
size: NA
V: TRBV9
DNA: TGTGCCAGCAGCTCAAATAGCGGGCCCCCTGTTGAGCAGTTCTTC
CDR3: CASSSNSGPPVEQFF

D: NA
J: TRBJ2-3
size: once
V: TRBV5-1
DNA: TGCGCCAGCAGCGGGATAGCAGGGGCCGATACGCAGTATTTT
CDR3: CASSGIAGADTQYF

D: TRBD1
J: TRBJ1-1
size: NA
V: TRBV5-6
DNA: TGTGCCAGCAGCTGGGGACAGAATGAAGCTTTCTTT
CDR3: CASSWGQNEAFF

D: NA
J: TRBJ1-4
size: NA
V: TRBV5-1
DNA: TGCGCCAGCAGCGGGGGGTCTGGTGAAAAACTGTTTTTT
CDR3: CASSGGSGEKLFF

D: NA
J: TRBJ1-1
size: NA
V: TRBV9
DNA: TGTGCCAGCAGCGTGGGGGCGCCGAGTACTGAAGCTTTCTTT
CDR3: CASSVGAPSTEAFF

D: TRBD1
J: TRBJ2-5
size: NA
V: TRBV25-1
DNA: TGTGCCAGCAGTGCTAGGGACAGGGAACAGACCCAGTACTTC
CDR3: CASSARDREQTQYF

D: NA
J: TRBJ1-5
size: NA
V: TRBV19
DNA: TGTGCCAGTAGGGCCCAGAACAATCAGCCCCAGCATTTT
CDR3: CASRAQNNQPQHF

D: TRBD1
J: TRBJ2-2
size: NA
V: TRBV18
DNA: TGTGCCAGCTCACCCCGGACAGGGGGCCTCGGCACCGGGGAGCTGTTTTTT
CDR3: CASSPRTGGLGTGELFF

D: NA
J: TRBJ1-1
size: NA
V: TRBV7-2
DNA: TGTGCCAGCCAGCGAAGGACAGACGACCAGCGGGCTTTCTTT
CDR3: CASQRRTDDQRAFF

D: NA
J: TRBJ2-7
size: NA
V: TRBV30
DNA: TGTGCCTGGAGGGCTGACTTCGCCGGTTACGAGCAGTACTTC
CDR3: CAWRADFAGYEQYF

D: NA
J: TRBJ2-3
size: NA
V: TRBV10-3
DNA: TGTGCCATCAGTTGGCTAGCTGCAGATACGCAGTATTTT
CDR3: CAISWLAADTQYF

D: NA
J: TRBJ1-2
size: NA
V: TRBV2
DNA: TGTGCCAGCAGTGAAGCAGGGGTGGACTATGGCTACACCTTC
CDR3: CASSEAGVDYGYTF

D: TRBD1
J: TRBJ1-2
size: NA
V: TRBV5-4
DNA: TGTGCCAGCAGCCTCGACAGGGACTATGGCTACACCTTC
CDR3: CASSLDRDYGYTF

D: TRBD1
J: TRBJ1-1
size: NA
V: TRBV19
DNA: TGTGCCAGTAGTACCGGGACAGTGAACACTGAAGCTTTCTTT
CDR3: CASSTGTVNTEAFF

D: TRBD1
J: TRBJ1-1
size: NA
V: TRBV20-1
DNA: TGCAGTGCTAGTTGGGGACAGCTCACTGAAGCTTTCTTT
CDR3: CSASWGQLTEAFF

D: NA
J: TRBJ1-1
size: NA
V: TRBV11-3
DNA: TGTGCCAGCAGCTCCACAGCAAACACTGAAGCTTTCTTT
CDR3: CASSSTANTEAFF

D: TRBD1
J: TRBJ2-7
size: NA
V: TRBV10-1
DNA: TGCGCCAGCGAGGGGACAGACGTCTCCTACGAGCAGTACTTC
CDR3: CASEGTDVSYEQYF

D: NA
J: TRBJ2-5
size: few
V: TRBV5-5
DNA: TGTGCCAGCAGCTTCCAGGGATTAGAGACCCAGTACTTC
CDR3: CASSFQGLETQYF

D: NA
J: TRBJ2-3
size: NA
V: TRBV5-5
DNA: TGTGCCAGCAGCTTGTACAGGGACACAGATACGCAGTATTTT
CDR3: CASSLYRDTDTQYF

D: NA
J: TRBJ2-1
size: NA
V: TRBV5-5
DNA: TGTGCCAGCAGCTGGGGGGTGCCATCTAGCCTTTACAATGAGCAGTTCTTC
CDR3: CASSWGVPSSLYNEQFF

D: NA
J: TRBJ2-1
size: NA
V: TRBV27
DNA: TGTGCCAGCAGTTTCCCGACTGACAGGCCCTCCTACAATGAGCAGTTCTTC
CDR3: CASSFPTDRPSYNEQFF

D: NA
J: TRBJ1-1
size: NA
V: TRBV19
DNA: TGTGCCAGTAGTGAAAAGACAGACACTGAAGCTTTCTTT
CDR3: CASSEKTDTEAFF

D: TRBD2
J: TRBJ2-1
size: NA
V: TRBV6-5
DNA: TGTGCCAGCAGACTAGCGGGGAAAGATGAGCAGTTCTTC
CDR3: CASRLAGKDEQFF

D: NA
J: TRBJ2-5
size: NA
V: TRBV3-1/TRBV3-2
DNA: TGTGCCAGCAGCCAAGATATACAGCGGGAGACCCAGTACTTC
CDR3: CASSQDIQRETQYF

D: NA
J: TRBJ2-5
size: NA
V: TRBV6-2/TRBV6-3
DNA: TGTGCCAGCAGTTACTCAGGGGAAGAGACCCAGTACTTC
CDR3: CASSYSGEETQYF

D: NA
J: TRBJ2-1
size: few
V: TRBV27
DNA: TGTGCCAGCAGTTTTGGGGCCTACTCCTACAATGAGCAGTTCTTC
CDR3: CASSFGAYSYNEQFF

D: TRBD1
J: TRBJ1-5
size: many
V: TRBV5-1
DNA: TGCGCCAGCAGCTTGACAGGGGGCGTTTTTCAGCCCCAGCATTTT
CDR3: CASSLTGGVFQPQHF

D: NA
J: TRBJ2-6
size: NA
V: TRBV29-1
DNA: TGCAGCGTGGCCGCTGGGGCCAACGTCCTGACTTTC
CDR3: CSVAAGANVLTF

D: NA
J: TRBJ2-5
size: NA
V: TRBV18
DNA: TGTGCCAGCTCACCACCCTCGGGAGAGCCCCCCGACTTC
CDR3: CASSPPSGEPPDF

D: TRBD2
J: TRBJ2-5
size: NA
V: TRBV11-3
DNA: TGTGCCAGCAGCGCGGGACTAGCAGAAGAGACCCAGTACTTC
CDR3: CASSAGLAEETQYF

D: TRBD1
J: TRBJ1-5
size: NA
V: TRBV7-2
DNA: TGTGCCAGCAGCCCCGGGACAGGGGGGAATCAGCCCCAGCATTTT
CDR3: CASSPGTGGNQPQHF

D: TRBD2
J: TRBJ2-1
size: few
V: TRBV3-1/TRBV3-2
DNA: TGTGCCAGCAGCCAAGATCTTACCCGGCTAGCGGGAGATGAGCAGTTCTTC
CDR3: CASSQDLTRLAGDEQFF

D: NA
J: TRBJ1-1
size: NA
V: TRBV6-5
DNA: TGTGCCAGCAGTTATCGTTCCTACACTGAAGCTTTCTTT
CDR3: CASSYRSYTEAFF

D: NA
J: TRBJ2-7
size: NA
V: TRBV10-1
DNA: TGCGCCAGCAGTGTTGGGGGCGATTTCCACGAGCAGTACTTC
CDR3: CASSVGGDFHEQYF

D: NA
J: TRBJ2-3
size: few
V: TRBV5-6
DNA: TGTGCCAGCAGCTCATACAGGGCGGCGGTAGATACGCAGTATTTT
CDR3: CASSSYRAAVDTQYF

D: NA
J: TRBJ2-5
size: NA
V: TRBV6-6
DNA: TGTGCCAGCAGGCACAGTCAAGAGACCCAGTACTTC
CDR3: CASRHSQETQYF

D: TRBD1
J: TRBJ1-2
size: NA
V: TRBV15
DNA: TGTGCCACCAGCAGAGAAGGGGGCGGCTATGGCTACACCTTC
CDR3: CATSREGGGYGYTF

D: NA
J: TRBJ2-3
size: NA
V: TRBV4-3
DNA: TGCGCCAGCAGCCAAGATTTGCCAGGGCGCCGGTTAGATACGCAGTATTTT
CDR3: CASSQDLPGRRLDTQYF

D: NA
J: TRBJ2-6
size: NA
V: TRBV27
DNA: TGTGCCAGCACGGCGGATCGCGACGGGGCCAACGTCCTGACTTTC
CDR3: CASTADRDGANVLTF

D: TRBD1
J: TRBJ1-2
size: NA
V: TRBV7-2
DNA: TGTGCCAGCAGCCCGAATCAGGGACAGTCCTACGGCTACACCTTC
CDR3: CASSPNQGQSYGYTF

D: NA
J: TRBJ2-4
size: NA
V: TRBV5-6
DNA: TGTGCCAGCAGCAAGGACATTAGCAAAAACATTCAGTACTTC
CDR3: CASSKDISKNIQYF

D: TRBD1
J: TRBJ2-1
size: NA
V: TRBV19
DNA: TGTGCCACAGGGCGGGACAGGGTATCCGATGAGCAGTTCTTC
CDR3: CATGRDRVSDEQFF

D: TRBD2
J: TRBJ2-7
size: NA
V: TRBV9
DNA: TGTGCCAGCAGCGTAGAGGTAGCGGGGCCGTGGGGCGAGCAGTACTTC
CDR3: CASSVEVAGPWGEQYF

D: NA
J: TRBJ2-1
size: NA
V: TRBV7-9
DNA: TGTGCCAGCAGCGAGGACGGAGGGGCTAGTTCGTCCTACAATGAGCAGTTCTTC
CDR3: CASSEDGGASSSYNEQFF

D: NA
J: TRBJ1-1
size: few
V: TRBV12-3/TRBV12-4
DNA: TGTGCCAGCACACAGACAGTGAACACTGAAGCTTTCTTT
CDR3: CASTQTVNTEAFF

D: TRBD2
J: TRBJ2-5
size: NA
V: TRBV7-9
DNA: TGTGCCAGCAGCTCAACCGGGACTAGAATACAAGAGACCCAGTACTTC
CDR3: CASSSTGTRIQETQYF